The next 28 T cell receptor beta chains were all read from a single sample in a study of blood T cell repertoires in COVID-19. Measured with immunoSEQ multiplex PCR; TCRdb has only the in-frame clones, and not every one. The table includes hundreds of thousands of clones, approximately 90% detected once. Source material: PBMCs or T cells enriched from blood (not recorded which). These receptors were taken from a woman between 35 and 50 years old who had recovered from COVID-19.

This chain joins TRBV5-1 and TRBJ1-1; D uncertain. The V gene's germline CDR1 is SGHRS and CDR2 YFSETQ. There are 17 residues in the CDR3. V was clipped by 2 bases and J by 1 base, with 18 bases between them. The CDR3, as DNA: TGCGCCAGCAGCTTCGAAGGGTCCCCCGGAGGGAACACTGAAGCTTTCTTT. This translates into CASSFEGSPGGNTEAFF.

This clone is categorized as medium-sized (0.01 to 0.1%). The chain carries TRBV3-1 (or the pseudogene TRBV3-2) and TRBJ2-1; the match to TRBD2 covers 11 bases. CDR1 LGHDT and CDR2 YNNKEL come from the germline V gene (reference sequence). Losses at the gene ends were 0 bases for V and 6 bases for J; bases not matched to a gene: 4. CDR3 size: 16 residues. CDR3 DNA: TGTGCCAGCAGCCAAGACTTGACTAGCGGGGTCAATGAGCAGTTCTTC. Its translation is CASSQDLTSGVNEQFF.

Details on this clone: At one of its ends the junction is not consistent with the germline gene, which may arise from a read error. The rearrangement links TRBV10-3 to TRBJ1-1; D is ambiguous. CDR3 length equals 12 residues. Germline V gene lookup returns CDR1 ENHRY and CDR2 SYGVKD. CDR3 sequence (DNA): TGTGCCATCCGTGAGGAGGTCACTGAAGCTTTCTTT. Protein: CAIREEVTEAFF.

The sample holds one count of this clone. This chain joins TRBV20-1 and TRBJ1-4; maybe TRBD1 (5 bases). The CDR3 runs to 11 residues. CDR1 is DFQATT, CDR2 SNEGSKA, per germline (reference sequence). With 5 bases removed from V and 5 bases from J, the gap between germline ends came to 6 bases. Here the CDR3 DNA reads TGCAGTGCTGGGGGGAATGAAAAACTGTTTTTT. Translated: CSAGGNEKLFF.

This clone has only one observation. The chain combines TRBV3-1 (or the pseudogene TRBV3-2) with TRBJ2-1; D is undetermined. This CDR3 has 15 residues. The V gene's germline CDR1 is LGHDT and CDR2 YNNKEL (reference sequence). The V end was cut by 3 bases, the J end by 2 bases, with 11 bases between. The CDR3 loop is CASSHRARAYNEQFF. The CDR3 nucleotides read TGTGCCAGCAGCCATCGAGCAAGAGCCTACAATGAGCAGTTCTTC.

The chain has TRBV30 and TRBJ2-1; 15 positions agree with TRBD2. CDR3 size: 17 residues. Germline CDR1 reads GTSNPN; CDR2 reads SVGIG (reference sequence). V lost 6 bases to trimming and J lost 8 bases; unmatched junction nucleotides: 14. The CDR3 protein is CACGLAGGPFKWDEQFF. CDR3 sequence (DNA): TGTGCCTGTGGACTAGCGGGAGGGCCTTTTAAGTGGGATGAGCAGTTCTTC.

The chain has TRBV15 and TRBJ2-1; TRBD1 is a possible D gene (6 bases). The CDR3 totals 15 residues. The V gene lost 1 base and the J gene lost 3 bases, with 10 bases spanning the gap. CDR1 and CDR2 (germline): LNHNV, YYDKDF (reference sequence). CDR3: CATSRGGGIYNEQFF. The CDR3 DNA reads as TGTGCCACCAGCAGAGGAGGGGGAATCTACAATGAGCAGTTCTTC.

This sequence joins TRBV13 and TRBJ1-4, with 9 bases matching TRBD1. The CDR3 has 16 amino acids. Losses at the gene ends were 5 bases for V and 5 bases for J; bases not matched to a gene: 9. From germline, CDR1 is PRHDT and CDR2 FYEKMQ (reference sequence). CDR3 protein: CASSRSRQGENEKLFF. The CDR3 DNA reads TGTGCCAGCAGCCGATCCCGACAGGGGGAGAATGAAAAACTGTTTTTT.

The chain's CDR3 is CAISGLREDTQYF. The CDR3 DNA reads as TGTGCCATCAGTGGGTTGCGGGAAGATACGCAGTATTTT. The genes are TRBV10-3 and TRBJ2-3, with D perhaps matching TRBD2 (6 bases). Germline lookup yields CDR1 ENHRY and CDR2 SYGVKD. The CDR3 has 13 residues. V was trimmed by 4 bases and J by 5 bases, leaving 10 bases between them.

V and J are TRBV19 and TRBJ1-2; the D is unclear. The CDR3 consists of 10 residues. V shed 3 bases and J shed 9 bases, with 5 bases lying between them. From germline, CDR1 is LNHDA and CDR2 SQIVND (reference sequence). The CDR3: CASSIRRYTF. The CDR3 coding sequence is TGTGCCAGTAGTATCAGGCGCTACACCTTC. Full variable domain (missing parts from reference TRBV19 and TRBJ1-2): DGGITQSPKYLFRKEGQNVTLSCEQNLNHDAMYWYRQDPGQGLRLIYYSQIVNDFQKGDIAEGYSVSREKKESFPLTVTSAQKNPTAFYLCASSIRRYTFGSGTRLTVV.

CDR3 sequence reads: CASSLTSGRGEQYF. The CDR3 DNA is TGTGCCAGCAGCTTAACCAGCGGGAGGGGCGAGCAGTACTTC. V gene TRBV7-3 combines with J gene TRBJ2-7, with TRBD2 matching over 10 bases. The CDR3 sequence is 14 residues long. The germline CDR1 and CDR2 sequences are SGHTA and FQGTGA. V lost 0 bases, J lost 6 bases, and 2 bases stayed unmatched. Full variable domain (missing parts from reference TRBV7-3 and TRBJ2-7): GAGVSQTPSNKVTEKGKYVELRCDPISGHTALYWYRQSLGQGPEFLIYFQGTGAADDSGLPNDRFFAVRPEGSVSTLKIQRTERGDSAVYLCASSLTSGRGEQYFGPGTRLTVT.

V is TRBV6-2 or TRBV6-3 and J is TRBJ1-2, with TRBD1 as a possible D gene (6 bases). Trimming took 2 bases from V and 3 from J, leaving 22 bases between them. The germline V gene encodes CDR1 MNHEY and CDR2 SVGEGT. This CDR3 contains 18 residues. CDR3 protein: CASSYPRHRGGEDYGYTF. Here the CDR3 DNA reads TGTGCCAGCAGTTACCCTCGTCACCGCGGGGGCGAAGACTATGGCTACACCTTC.

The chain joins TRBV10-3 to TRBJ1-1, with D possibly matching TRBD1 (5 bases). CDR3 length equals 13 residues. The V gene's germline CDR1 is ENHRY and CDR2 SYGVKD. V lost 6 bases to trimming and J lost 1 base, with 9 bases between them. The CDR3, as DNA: TGTGCCATCAGGGGGACTGGGAACACTGAAGCTTTCTTT. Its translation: CAIRGTGNTEAFF.

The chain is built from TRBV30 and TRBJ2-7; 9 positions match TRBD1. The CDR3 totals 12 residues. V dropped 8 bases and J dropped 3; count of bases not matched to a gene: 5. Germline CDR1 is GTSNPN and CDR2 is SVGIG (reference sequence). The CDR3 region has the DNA TGTGCCGGGGGACAGGGTAACTACGAGCAGTACTTC. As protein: CAGGQGNYEQYF.

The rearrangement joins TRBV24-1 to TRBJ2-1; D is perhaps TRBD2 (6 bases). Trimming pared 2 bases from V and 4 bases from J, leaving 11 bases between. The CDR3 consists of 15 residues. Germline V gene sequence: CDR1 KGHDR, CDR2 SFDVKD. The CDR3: CATSDYNSGYNEQFF. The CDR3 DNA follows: TGTGCCACCAGTGATTATAATAGCGGTTACAATGAGCAGTTCTTC.

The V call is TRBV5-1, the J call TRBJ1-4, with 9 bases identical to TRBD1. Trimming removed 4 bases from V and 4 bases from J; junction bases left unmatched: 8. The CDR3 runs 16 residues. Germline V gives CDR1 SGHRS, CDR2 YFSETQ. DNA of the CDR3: TGCGCCAGCAGCCAGACGGGACAGGGAGGTAATGAAAAACTGTTTTTT. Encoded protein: CASSQTGQGGNEKLFF.

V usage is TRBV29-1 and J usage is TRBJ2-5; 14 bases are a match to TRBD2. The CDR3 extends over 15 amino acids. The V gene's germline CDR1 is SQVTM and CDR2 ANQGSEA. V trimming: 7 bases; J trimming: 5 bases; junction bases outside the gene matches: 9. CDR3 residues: CSAQKTSGRAETQYF. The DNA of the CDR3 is TGCAGCGCCCAAAAGACTAGCGGGAGGGCCGAGACCCAGTACTTC. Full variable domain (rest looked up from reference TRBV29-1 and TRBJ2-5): SAVISQKPSRDICQRGTSLTIQCQVDSQVTMMFWYRQQPGQSLTLIATANQGSEATYESGFVIDKFPISRPNLTFSTLTVSNMSPEDSSIYLCSAQKTSGRAETQYFGPGTRLLVL.

CDR3 nucleotides: TGTGCCAGCAGCTTAGCGCTCGGGACAGGGCGGGCTACTGAAGCTTTCTTT. Protein product: CASSLALGTGRATEAFF. This chain connects TRBV7-9 to TRBJ1-1; 9 nucleotides agree with TRBD1. CDR1 and CDR2 from the germline V gene are SEHNR and FQNEAQ (reference sequence). V dropped 0 bases and J dropped 5; count of bases not matched to a gene: 10. The CDR3 totals 17 residues. The whole variable domain, filled in from reference TRBV7-9 and TRBJ1-1, reads DTGVSQNPRHKITKRGQNVTFRCDPISEHNRLYWYRQTLGQGPEFLTYFQNEAQLEKSRLLSDRFSAERPKGSFSTLEIQRTEQGDSAMYLCASSLALGTGRATEAFFGQGTRLTVV.

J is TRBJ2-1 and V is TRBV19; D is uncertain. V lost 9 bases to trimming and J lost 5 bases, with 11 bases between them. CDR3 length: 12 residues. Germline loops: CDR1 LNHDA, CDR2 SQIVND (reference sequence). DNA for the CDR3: TGTGCCAGCCAAAGTGGAGACAATGAGCAGTTCTTC. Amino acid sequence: CASQSGDNEQFF.

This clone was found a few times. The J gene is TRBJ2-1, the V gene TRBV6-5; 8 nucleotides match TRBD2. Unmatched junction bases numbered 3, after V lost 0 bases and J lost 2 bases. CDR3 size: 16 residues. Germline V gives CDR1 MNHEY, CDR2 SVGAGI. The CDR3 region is CASSYSNGGAYNEQFF. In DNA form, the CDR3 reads TGTGCCAGCAGTTACTCGAACGGGGGGGCCTACAATGAGCAGTTCTTC.

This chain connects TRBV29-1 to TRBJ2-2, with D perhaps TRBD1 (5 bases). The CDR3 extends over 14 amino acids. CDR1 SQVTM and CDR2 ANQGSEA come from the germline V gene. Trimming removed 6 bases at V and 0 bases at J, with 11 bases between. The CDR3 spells CSVLTASNTGELFF. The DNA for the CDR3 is TGCAGCGTACTGACAGCCTCGAACACCGGGGAGCTGTTTTTT.

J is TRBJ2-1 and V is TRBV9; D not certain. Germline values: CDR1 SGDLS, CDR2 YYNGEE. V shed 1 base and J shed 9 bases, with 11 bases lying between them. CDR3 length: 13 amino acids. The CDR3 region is CASSVTGSLEQFF. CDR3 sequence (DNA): TGTGCCAGCAGCGTAACCGGTTCCCTTGAGCAGTTCTTC.

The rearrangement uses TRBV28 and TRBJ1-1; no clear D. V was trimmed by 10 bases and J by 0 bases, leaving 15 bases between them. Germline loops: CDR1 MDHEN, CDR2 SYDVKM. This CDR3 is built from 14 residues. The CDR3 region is CATWTHGVNTEAFF. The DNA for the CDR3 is TGTGCCACCTGGACCCACGGGGTGAACACTGAAGCTTTCTTT.

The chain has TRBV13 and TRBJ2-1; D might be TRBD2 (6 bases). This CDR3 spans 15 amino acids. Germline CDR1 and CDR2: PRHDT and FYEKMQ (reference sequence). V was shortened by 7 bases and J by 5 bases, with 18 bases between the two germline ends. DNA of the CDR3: TGTGCCAGCACCCGCGGGGCGGGATCCAACAATGAGCAGTTCTTC. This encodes CASTRGAGSNNEQFF.

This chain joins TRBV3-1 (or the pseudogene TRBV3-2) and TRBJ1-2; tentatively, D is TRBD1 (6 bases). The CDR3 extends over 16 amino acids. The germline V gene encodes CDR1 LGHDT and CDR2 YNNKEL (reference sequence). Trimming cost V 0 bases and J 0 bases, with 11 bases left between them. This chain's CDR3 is CASSQEGWTANYGYTF. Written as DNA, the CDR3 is TGTGCCAGCAGCCAAGAAGGCTGGACAGCTAACTATGGCTACACCTTC.

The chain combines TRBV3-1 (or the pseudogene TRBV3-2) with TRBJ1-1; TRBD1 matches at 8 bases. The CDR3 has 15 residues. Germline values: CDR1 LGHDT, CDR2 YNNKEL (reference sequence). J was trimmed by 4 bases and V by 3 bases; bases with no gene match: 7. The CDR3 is CASSHRRTGTTEAFF. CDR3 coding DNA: TGTGCCAGCAGCCACCGTAGGACAGGGACCACTGAAGCTTTCTTT.

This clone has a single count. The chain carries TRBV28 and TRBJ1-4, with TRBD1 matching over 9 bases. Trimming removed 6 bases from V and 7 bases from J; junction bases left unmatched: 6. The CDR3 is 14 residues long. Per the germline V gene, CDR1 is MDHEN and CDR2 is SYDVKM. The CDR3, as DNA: TGTGCCAGCAGGTCCGGGACAGGGACTGAAAAACTGTTTTTT. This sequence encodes CASRSGTGTEKLFF.

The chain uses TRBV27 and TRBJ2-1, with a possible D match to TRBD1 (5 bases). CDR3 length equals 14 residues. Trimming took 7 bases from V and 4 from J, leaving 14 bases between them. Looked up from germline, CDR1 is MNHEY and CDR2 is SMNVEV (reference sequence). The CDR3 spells CASTTGDFYNEQFF. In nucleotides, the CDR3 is TGTGCCAGCACTACAGGTGACTTTTACAATGAGCAGTTCTTC.